The entry that follows covers one T cell receptor beta chain sequence. This sample was taken from a study of blood T cell repertoires in COVID-19. The wider study: COVID-19 samples from acute and convalescent phases originated in the United States, Italy and Spain.

In the authors' methods: Counts of nucleated cells, estimated from reference gene primer amplification, were obtained. Repertoires were generated with immunoSEQ multiplex PCR, while TCRdb's copy carries only in-frame clones and drops some. V and J calls and clone size follow that table, whereas D and trimming were derived from the DNA. The sample lists 70,000 to 100,000 clones, roughly 82% occurring once. CDR1 SNHLY and CDR2 FYNNEI come from the germline V gene. After removal of 6 bases from V and 2 bases from J, the junction contained 6 bases not matched to a gene. CDR3 length: 15 amino acids. Material: peripheral blood. This receptor was taken from a man aged 50-60 years with active or convalescent COVID-19. This chain links TRBV2 with TRBJ2-3; 9 bases are shared with TRBD2. The CDR3 DNA reads as TGTGCCAGCAGAAAAACTAGCGGGCCCACAGATACGCAGTATTTT. Translating gives CASRKTSGPTDTQYF.